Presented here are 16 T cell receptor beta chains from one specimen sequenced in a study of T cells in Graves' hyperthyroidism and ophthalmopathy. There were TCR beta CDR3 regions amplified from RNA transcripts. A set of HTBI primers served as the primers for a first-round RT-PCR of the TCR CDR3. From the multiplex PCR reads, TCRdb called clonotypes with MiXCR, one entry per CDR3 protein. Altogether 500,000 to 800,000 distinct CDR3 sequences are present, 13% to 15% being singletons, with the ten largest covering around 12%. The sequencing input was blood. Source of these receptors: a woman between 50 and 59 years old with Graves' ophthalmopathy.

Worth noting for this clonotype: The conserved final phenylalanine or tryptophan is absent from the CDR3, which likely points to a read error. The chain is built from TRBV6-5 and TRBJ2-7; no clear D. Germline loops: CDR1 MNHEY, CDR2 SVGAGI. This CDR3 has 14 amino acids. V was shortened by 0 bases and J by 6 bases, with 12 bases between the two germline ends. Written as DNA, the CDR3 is TGTGCCAGCAGTTACTCTCCGGGCGCGCTCGAGCAGTACTCC. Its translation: CASSYSPGALEQYS.

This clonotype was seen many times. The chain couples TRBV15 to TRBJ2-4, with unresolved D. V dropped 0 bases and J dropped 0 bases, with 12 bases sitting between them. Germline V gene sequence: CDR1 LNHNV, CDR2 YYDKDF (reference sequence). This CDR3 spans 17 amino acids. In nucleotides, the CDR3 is TGTGCCACCAGCAGAGATCGGAGACGATTAGCCAAAAACATTCAGTACTTC. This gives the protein CATSRDRRRLAKNIQYF.

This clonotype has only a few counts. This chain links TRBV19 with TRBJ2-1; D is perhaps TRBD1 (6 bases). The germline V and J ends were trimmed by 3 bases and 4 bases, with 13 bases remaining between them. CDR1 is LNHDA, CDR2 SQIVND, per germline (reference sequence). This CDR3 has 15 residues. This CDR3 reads CASSIEGESYNEQFF. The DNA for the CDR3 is TGTGCCAGTAGTATTGAGGGGGAGTCGTACAATGAGCAGTTCTTC.

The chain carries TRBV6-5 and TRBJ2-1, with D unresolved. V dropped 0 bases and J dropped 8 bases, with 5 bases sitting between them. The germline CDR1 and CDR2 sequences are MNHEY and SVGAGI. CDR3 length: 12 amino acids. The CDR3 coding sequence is TGTGCCAGCAGTTACTCGGCGCATGAGCAGTTCTTC. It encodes CASSYSAHEQFF.

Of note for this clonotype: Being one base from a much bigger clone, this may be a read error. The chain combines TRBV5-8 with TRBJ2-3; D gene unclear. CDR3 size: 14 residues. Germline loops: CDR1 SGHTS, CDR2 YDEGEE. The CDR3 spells CVNPKQKSTDTQYF. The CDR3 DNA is TGTGTCAACCCGAAACAGAAGAGCACAGATACGCAGTATTTT.

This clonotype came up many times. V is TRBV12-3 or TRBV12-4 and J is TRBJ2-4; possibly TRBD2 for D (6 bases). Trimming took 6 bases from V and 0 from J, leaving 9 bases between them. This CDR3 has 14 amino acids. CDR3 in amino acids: CASSTGLAKNIQYF. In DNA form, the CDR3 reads TGTGCCAGCAGCACGGGACTAGCCAAAAACATTCAGTACTTC.

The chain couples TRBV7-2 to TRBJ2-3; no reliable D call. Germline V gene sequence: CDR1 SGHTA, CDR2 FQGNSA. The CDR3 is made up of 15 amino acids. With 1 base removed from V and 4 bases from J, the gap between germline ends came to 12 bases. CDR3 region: CASSLGAGLADTQYF. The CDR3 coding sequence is TGTGCCAGCAGCTTAGGGGCAGGTCTGGCAGATACGCAGTATTTT.

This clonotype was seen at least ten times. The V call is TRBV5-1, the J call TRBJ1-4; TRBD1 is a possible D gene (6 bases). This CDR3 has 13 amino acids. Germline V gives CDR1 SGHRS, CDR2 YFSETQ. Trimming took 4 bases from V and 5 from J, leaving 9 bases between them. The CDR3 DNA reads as TGCGCCAGCAGCCGGACAGCGAATGAAAAACTGTTTTTT. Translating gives CASSRTANEKLFF.

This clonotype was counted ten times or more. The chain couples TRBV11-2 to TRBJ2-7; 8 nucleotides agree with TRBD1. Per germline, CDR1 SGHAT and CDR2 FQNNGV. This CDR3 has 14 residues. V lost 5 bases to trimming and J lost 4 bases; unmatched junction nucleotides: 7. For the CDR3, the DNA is TGTGCCAGCAGCCAAGGACAGGGCCTTTACGAGCAGTACTTC. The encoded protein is CASSQGQGLYEQYF.

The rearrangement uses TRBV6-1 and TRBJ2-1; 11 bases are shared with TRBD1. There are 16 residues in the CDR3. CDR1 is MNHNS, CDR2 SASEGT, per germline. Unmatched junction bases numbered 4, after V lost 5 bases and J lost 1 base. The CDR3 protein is CASSPGTGGSYNEQFF. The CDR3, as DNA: TGTGCCAGCAGTCCCGGGACAGGGGGGTCCTACAATGAGCAGTTCTTC.

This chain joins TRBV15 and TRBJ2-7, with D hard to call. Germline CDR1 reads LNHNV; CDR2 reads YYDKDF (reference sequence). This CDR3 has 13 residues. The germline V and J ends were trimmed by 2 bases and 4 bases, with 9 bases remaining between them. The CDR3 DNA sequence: TGTGCCACCAGCAGAAATAACGGTTACGAGCAGTACTTC. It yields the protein CATSRNNGYEQYF.

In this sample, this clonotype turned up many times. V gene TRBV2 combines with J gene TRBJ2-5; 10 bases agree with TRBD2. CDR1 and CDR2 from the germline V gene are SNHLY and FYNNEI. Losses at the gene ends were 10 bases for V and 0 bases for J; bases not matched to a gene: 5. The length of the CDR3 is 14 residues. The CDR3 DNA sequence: TGTGCCACGCGGACTAGCGGAAACCAAGAGACCCAGTACTTC. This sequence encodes CATRTSGNQETQYF.

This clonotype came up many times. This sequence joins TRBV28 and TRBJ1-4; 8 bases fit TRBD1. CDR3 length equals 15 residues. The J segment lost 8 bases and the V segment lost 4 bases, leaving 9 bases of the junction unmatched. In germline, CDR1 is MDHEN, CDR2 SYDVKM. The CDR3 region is CASSYPTGEGEKLFF. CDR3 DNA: TGTGCCAGCAGTTACCCGACAGGGGAAGGAGAAAAACTGTTTTTT.

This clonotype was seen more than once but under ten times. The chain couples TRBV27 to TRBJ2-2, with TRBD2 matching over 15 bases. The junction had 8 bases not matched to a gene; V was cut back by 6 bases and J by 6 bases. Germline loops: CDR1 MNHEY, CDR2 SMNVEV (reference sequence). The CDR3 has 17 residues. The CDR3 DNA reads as TGTGCCAGCAGACCCGGACTAGCGGGAGGGGGGTCCGGGGAGCTGTTTTTT. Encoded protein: CASRPGLAGGGSGELFF.

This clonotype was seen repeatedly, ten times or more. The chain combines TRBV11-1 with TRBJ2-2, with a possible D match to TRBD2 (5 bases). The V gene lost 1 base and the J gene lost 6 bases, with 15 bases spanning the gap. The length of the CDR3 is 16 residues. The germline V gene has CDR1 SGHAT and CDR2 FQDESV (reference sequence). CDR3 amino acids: CASSLGLTTDSGELFF. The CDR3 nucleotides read TGTGCCAGCAGCTTAGGACTAACAACAGATTCCGGGGAGCTGTTTTTT.

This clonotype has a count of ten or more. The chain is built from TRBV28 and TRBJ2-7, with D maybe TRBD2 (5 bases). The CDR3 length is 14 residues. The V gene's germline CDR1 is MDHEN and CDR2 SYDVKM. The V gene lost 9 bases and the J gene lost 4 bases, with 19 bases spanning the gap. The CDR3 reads CASEDSRGHYEQYF. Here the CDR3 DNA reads TGTGCCAGTGAAGACTCCAGAGGGCATTACGAGCAGTACTTC.